This T cell receptor (beta chain) was identified during a study of CXCR3-negative and CXCR3-positive naive CD8 T cells. Study results and limitations: Naive CXCR3-positive and CXCR3-negative cells shared TRBV-TRBJ usage; memory cells diverged. Similarly elevated diversity marked both naive subsets, with memory CD8+ cells showing far lower diversity. Surface CD5 matched across naive subsets, and TRB CDR3 properties served to infer TCR strength. Partly lower CXCR3 expression followed cryopreservation, and most assays relied on fresh PBMCs.

The germline V gene encodes CDR1 SGHTA and CDR2 FQGNSA. This CDR3 is 13 amino acids long. As to this clonotype: Its specificity is unknown.

The TRB libraries of cDNA were built by UMI-labeled 5' RACE. From its re-call of the 5' RACE reads, TCRdb lists each CDR3 protein once, without DNA. The sample table sets out about 120,000 distinct CDR3 sequences. The V gene is TRBV7-2, the J gene TRBJ2-7. The sequenced sample consisted of naive CXCR3- CD8+ T cells from blood. Regarding subset: CD45RO-CCR7+CD27+CD95- naive CD8+ T cells lacking CXCR3 (TNR3-). This sequence was found in a human donor in good health. Some clones in this sample may be carry-over from other donors' samples. The chain's CDR3 is CASSFSGDYEQYF. The full variable domain, rest sourced from reference TRBV7-2 and TRBJ2-7, is GAGVSQSPSNKVTEKGKDVELRCDPISGHTALYWYRQSLGQGLEFLIYFQGNSAPDKSGLPSDRFSAERTGGSVSTLTIQRTQQEDSAVYLCASSFSGDYEQYFGPGTRLTVT.